The entry that follows covers one T cell receptor beta chain sequence. Its specificity is unknown. Time point given: week 5, during vaccination. One vaccine dose held 300 ug of mutant IDH1 20-mer peptide and came with topical imiquimod. The CDR3 sequence is 15 residues long. Losses at the gene ends were 3 bases for V and 1 base for J; bases not matched to a gene: 5. The germline V gene encodes CDR1 SGHNT and CDR2 YYREEE (reference sequence). This sample is part of a study of a mutant IDH1 vaccine in newly diagnosed glioma. Study-wide context: There were eight vaccinations for patients, given in weeks 1, 3, 5, 7, 11, 15, 19 and 23. Vaccination followed radiotherapy alone by 4-6 weeks, or accompanied temozolomide cycles.

Study conclusions and caveats: Pseudoprogression apparently lacked any relation to changes in top peripheral T cell clonotypes. Induction of immune responses by the vaccine occurred in roughly 93% of patients.

Here immunoSEQ multiplex PCR was the method, and the copy in TCRdb shows in-frame clones only, minus some. The sample has 30,000 to 40,000 clones; around 60% are singletons. The starting material was PBMCs, obtained from a glioma patient whose treatment included an IDH1 peptide vaccine. This TCR was sampled from a woman aged 18-29 years with glioma. The V call is TRBV5-4, the J call TRBJ1-1; 8 bases fit TRBD1. The CDR3: CASSSPTGGNTEAFF. In nucleotides, the CDR3 is TGTGCCAGCAGCTCTCCTACAGGGGGGAACACTGAAGCTTTCTTT.